The present entry profiles one T cell receptor (beta chain) with its context. The data belong to a study of blood T cell repertoires in COVID-19. The germline CDR1 and CDR2 sequences are SEHNR and FQNEAQ (reference sequence). The V end lost 5 bases, the J end lost 2 bases, and 16 bases lay between the germline ends. The CDR3 is 15 residues long. Study processing details: Estimation of nucleated cell counts relied on the amplification of reference gene primers. This table comes from immunoSEQ multiplex PCR, and its TCRdb copy is limited to in-frame clones, with some not included. V and J calls and clone size follow that table, whereas D and trimming were derived from the DNA. The sample has 120,000 to 150,000 clones; 65% to 85% are singletons.

The sequence was collected from a woman aged 50 to 60 with acute or convalescent COVID-19. The sequencing input was peripheral blood. The rearrangement joins TRBV7-9 to TRBJ2-7, with a weak D call TRBD1 (5 bases). CDR3 DNA: TGTGCCAGCAGCAAGGATCCCCAAGGGGCCTACGAGCAGTACTTC. Its translation is CASSKDPQGAYEQYF.